Each of the 14 T cell receptor beta chains below was sequenced from the same sample in a study of identical twins. MiXCR, run by TCRdb on the 5' RACE reads, gives a single entry per CDR3 protein. The sample lists 750,000 to 950,000 distinct CDR3 sequences, 9% to 15% seen once, with around 1.6% in the top ten. The sample also formed part of further work on yellow fever vaccine responses in identical twins.

The sequencing input was PBMCs. All receptors come from a woman aged 18-30 years in good health.

This clonotype has ten or more counts. V usage is TRBV5-5 and J usage is TRBJ2-1, with 7 bases matching TRBD2. Trimming cost V 0 bases and J 4 bases; bases outside gene matches: 10. This CDR3 has 17 amino acids. CDR1 is SGHKS, CDR2 YYEKEE, per germline (reference sequence). CDR3 nucleotides: TGTGCCAGCAGCTTGGGGCTCGGGGGGAGGACTTACAATGAGCAGTTCTTC. Amino acid sequence: CASSLGLGGRTYNEQFF.

This clonotype has a count of ten or more. The chain carries TRBV11-2 and TRBJ2-5; D not certain. V lost 3 bases and J 5 bases, leaving 10 bases between the germline ends. Looked up from germline, CDR1 is SGHAT and CDR2 is FQNNGV. This CDR3 comprises 13 residues. The CDR3 nucleotides are TGTGCCAGCAGCTTGTCACCTGGGGAGACCCAGTACTTC. Amino acids: CASSLSPGETQYF.

There are a few counts of this clonotype. The gene calls are TRBV27 and TRBJ2-6; D unresolved. The CDR3 loop spans 16 amino acids. Germline CDR1 and CDR2: MNHEY and SMNVEV (reference sequence). The V gene lost 5 bases and the J gene lost 0 bases, with 11 bases spanning the gap. DNA of the CDR3: TGTGCCAGCAGTCCCCCTGACCACTCTGGGGCCAACGTCCTGACTTTC. Amino acid sequence: CASSPPDHSGANVLTF.

This clonotype occurred a few times. The rearrangement joins TRBV18 to TRBJ1-6; D unclear. The length of the CDR3 is 16 residues. The germline CDR1 and CDR2 sequences are KGHSH and LQKENI. The ends were cut back, 4 bases at V and 0 bases at J, with 10 bases in the middle. Here the CDR3 reads CASSLSVSSYNSPLHF. The CDR3 coding sequence is TGTGCCAGCTCACTATCGGTGAGCTCCTATAATTCACCCCTCCACTTT. The whole variable domain, remainder taken from reference TRBV18 and TRBJ1-6, is NAGVMQNPRHLVRRRGQEARLRCSPMKGHSHVYWYRQLPEEGLKFMVYLQKENIIDESGMPKERFSAEFPKEGPSILRIQQVVRGDSAAYFCASSLSVSSYNSPLHFGNGTRLTVT.

The rearrangement uses TRBV6-2 or TRBV6-3 and TRBJ1-5; the match to TRBD1 covers 7 bases. V was clipped by 6 bases and J by 3 bases; unmatched bases: 11. The CDR3 covers 16 residues. Germline assignment: CDR1 MNHEY and CDR2 SVGEGT. The CDR3 reads CASSQMDRLLNQPQHF. Written as DNA, the CDR3 is TGTGCCAGCAGCCAGATGGACAGGCTTCTCAATCAGCCCCAGCATTTT.

The chain is built from TRBV5-1 and TRBJ2-5; D gene uncertain. CDR1 is SGHRS, CDR2 YFSETQ, per germline. The V and J ends lost 0 bases and 2 bases respectively, with 11 bases between them. The CDR3 loop spans 15 amino acids. CDR3 loop: CASSLATTHQETQYF. CDR3 in DNA: TGCGCCAGCAGCTTGGCAACAACCCATCAAGAGACCCAGTACTTC.

Ten or more counts support this clonotype. The V and J genes are TRBV20-1 and TRBJ2-5; TRBD2 matches at 10 bases. After removal of 0 bases from V and 2 bases from J, the junction contained 0 bases not matched to a gene. The CDR3 spans 14 residues. From germline, CDR1 is DFQATT and CDR2 SNEGSKA (reference sequence). CDR3 sequence: CSARDSGGQETQYF. In nucleotides, the CDR3 is TGCAGTGCTAGAGATAGCGGGGGGCAAGAGACCCAGTACTTC.

The chain employs TRBV3-1 and TRBJ1-2; D perhaps matches TRBD1 (6 bases). V lost 3 bases and J lost 8, with 10 bases in between. This CDR3 has 12 residues. Germline V gene data show CDR1 as LGHDT and CDR2 as YNNKEL (reference sequence). CDR3 in amino acids: CASSQTGQGYTF. In nucleotides, the CDR3 is TGTGCCAGCAGCCAGACAGGTCAGGGCTACACCTTC.

This clonotype was seen more than once but under ten times. This chain connects TRBV28 to TRBJ2-7; D uncertain. Trimming pared 5 bases from V and 2 bases from J, leaving 13 bases between. The CDR3 loop spans 14 amino acids. The germline V gene has CDR1 MDHEN and CDR2 SYDVKM. Here the CDR3 DNA reads TGTGCCAGCAGTCCAGCGACACCAGCCTACGAGCAGTACGTC. Translation gives CASSPATPAYEQYV.

This clonotype was recorded many times. This chain joins TRBV2 and TRBJ1-5, with D perhaps TRBD1 (6 bases). The V gene's germline CDR1 is SNHLY and CDR2 FYNNEI. V was pared by 8 bases and J by 5 bases, with 19 bases between. This CDR3 comprises 15 residues. The CDR3, as DNA: TGTGCCAGCGGGCAGGGGAACTTTGAGGATCAGCCCCAGCATTTT. This encodes CASGQGNFEDQPQHF. The variable domain in full, with the rest retrieved from reference TRBV2 and TRBJ1-5, is EPEVTQTPSHQVTQMGQEVILRCVPISNHLYFYWYRQILGQKVEFLVSFYNNEISEKSEIFDDQFSVERPDGSNFTLKIRSTKLEDSAMYFCASGQGNFEDQPQHFGDGTRLSIL.

This chain uses TRBV6-2 or TRBV6-3 with TRBJ2-5, with no clear D. The V gene's germline CDR1 is MNHEY and CDR2 SVGEGT. Trimming took 2 bases from V and 6 from J, leaving 13 bases between them. This CDR3 is 14 amino acids long. The CDR3 loop reads CASSYRPIRKTQYF. The CDR3 DNA reads TGTGCCAGCAGTTACCGGCCCATCCGGAAGACCCAGTACTTC.

This clonotype was observed many times. The J gene is TRBJ2-1, the V gene TRBV9, with 10 positions matching TRBD2. The germline gives CDR1 SGDLS, CDR2 YYNGEE. The junction had 13 bases not matched to a gene; V was cut back by 2 bases and J by 8 bases. This CDR3 comprises 17 residues. The CDR3 sequence: CASSVGTSAQGLDEQFF. For the CDR3, the DNA is TGTGCCAGCAGCGTGGGGACTAGCGCCCAAGGGTTGGATGAGCAGTTCTTC.

This clonotype appeared a few times. V is TRBV2 and J is TRBJ2-3, with no clear D. From germline, CDR1 is SNHLY and CDR2 FYNNEI. Trimming removed 0 bases from V and 1 base from J, with 8 bases in between. CDR3 length: 15 amino acids. CDR3 sequence (DNA): TGTGCCAGCAGTGAAGCGCTCCCTGGCACAGATACGCAGTATTTT. It codes for CASSEALPGTDTQYF.

This chain uses TRBV20-1 with TRBJ2-1; 8 bases line up with TRBD2. The CDR3 runs 16 residues. Germline CDR1 is DFQATT and CDR2 is SNEGSKA (reference sequence). With V trimmed by 4 bases and J by 4 bases, 12 bases remained unmatched. CDR3 loop: CSAIKERGTEYNEQFF. CDR3 in DNA: TGCAGTGCTATCAAGGAGCGGGGGACGGAATACAATGAGCAGTTCTTC.